The rows below give T cell receptor beta chains drawn from one sample of a study of T-cell memory formation after mild COVID-19. Using its own MiXCR run on the 5' RACE reads, TCRdb lists one record per CDR3 protein. The table has over 350,000 distinct CDR3 sequences, more than 20% seen once. Sequencing input: PBMCs or a T cell subset sorted from them (not recorded which). The receptors stem from an adult woman who had mild COVID-19 (a few samples of this study predate the infection). Cell type and time point are not known. Each CDR3 is given with its conserved first and last residue. D genes are given only for firm matches. A clone size is listed for some rows: how often the clone was seen (once, few, many), or a class if it is expanded.

d_gene,v_gene,len,j_gene,abundance,CDR3aa,CDR3nt
-,TRBV7-9,14,TRBJ2-2,few,CASRIRGGTGELFF,TGTGCCAGCAGGATCAGGGGAGGCACCGGGGAGCTGTTTTTT
-,TRBV25-1,15,TRBJ2-3,-,CASSNSESSTDTQYF,TGTGCCAGCAGTAATAGCGAATCGAGCACAGATACGCAGTATTTT
-,TRBV5-1,14,TRBJ2-2,few,CASWGTGNTGELFF,TGCGCCAGCTGGGGAACGGGAAACACCGGGGAGCTGTTTTTT
-,TRBV29-1,17,TRBJ1-1,-,CSGIDRRPNHWDTEAFF,TGCAGCGGGATCGACAGGAGGCCAAACCATTGGGACACTGAAGCTTTCTTT
-,TRBV24-1,13,TRBJ2-5,-,CATSDGGQETQYF,TGTGCCACCAGTGACGGTGGGCAAGAGACCCAGTACTTC
TRBD1,TRBV2,13,TRBJ2-1,-,CASSSEGGTGDSF,TGTGCCAGCAGCTCCGAGGGTGGGACAGGGGATTCCTTC
TRBD1,TRBV6-5,15,TRBJ1-2,few,CASSYSTGGPRGYTF,TGTGCCAGCAGTTACTCCACAGGGGGACCACGCGGCTACACCTTC
TRBD2,TRBV6-2/TRBV6-3,15,TRBJ2-4,few,CASRWAGTSGNIQYF,TGTGCCAGCAGGTGGGCCGGGACTAGCGGAAACATTCAGTACTTC
-,TRBV12-3/TRBV12-4,13,TRBJ1-1,-,CASTTPPVGKAFF,TGTGCCAGCACCACCCCCCCGGTGGGAAAAGCTTTCTTT
-,TRBV5-6,15,TRBJ2-3,-,CASSFGQTSTDTQYF,TGTGCCAGCAGCTTTGGACAGACTTCCACAGATACGCAGTATTTT
-,TRBV9,16,TRBJ1-2,few,CASSVYSRSAGYGYTF,TGTGCCAGCAGCGTGTATTCCCGGAGCGCCGGCTATGGCTACACCTTC
TRBD2,TRBV19,11,TRBJ2-2,few,CASSGARELFF,TGTGCCAGCAGCGGGGCCAGGGAGCTGTTTTTT
-,TRBV7-9,14,TRBJ1-4,-,CASSPQGWREKLFF,TGTGCCAGCAGCCCTCAAGGTTGGAGGGAAAAACTGTTTTTT
TRBD1,TRBV7-3,16,TRBJ2-1,few,CASSGQETRVYNEQFF,TGTGCCAGCAGCGGACAGGAAACCAGAGTATACAATGAGCAGTTCTTC
TRBD2,TRBV7-2,15,TRBJ2-3,few,CASRRLATSTDTQYF,TGTGCCAGCAGGAGACTAGCGACTAGCACAGATACGCAGTATTTT
-,TRBV3-1,16,TRBJ2-1,-,CASSQGHGSSYNEQFF,TGTGCCAGCAGCCAAGGGCACGGTAGCTCCTACAATGAGCAGTTCTTC
TRBD2,TRBV6-2/TRBV6-3,18,TRBJ2-3,few,CASSYVLAGGLPTDTQYF,TGTGCCAGCAGTTATGTTCTAGCGGGGGGGCTTCCCACAGATACGCAGTATTTT
-,TRBV7-8,15,TRBJ2-5,-,CASSLGGDLIGAQYF,TGTGCCAGCAGCTTAGGAGGCGACCTAATTGGGGCCCAGTACTTC
TRBD2,TRBV3-1,15,TRBJ2-3,few,CASSPSGVFTDTQYF,TGTGCCAGCAGCCCGAGCGGGGTCTTCACAGATACGCAGTATTTT
TRBD2,TRBV7-9,14,TRBJ2-5,few,CASSSGTSRKTQYF,TGTGCCAGCAGCTCCGGGACTAGTAGGAAGACCCAGTACTTC
-,TRBV12-3/TRBV12-4,16,TRBJ2-1,many,CASSFLGRSSYNEQFF,TGTGCCAGCAGCTTTTTAGGCAGGAGCTCCTACAATGAGCAGTTCTTC
TRBD1,TRBV6-2/TRBV6-3,19,TRBJ1-5,few,CASSYPPGQGLIRNQPQHF,TGTGCCAGCAGTTACCCTCCGGGACAGGGTCTCATTCGCAATCAGCCCCAGCATTTT
-,TRBV5-4,14,TRBJ1-2,once,CASSLGRGIYGYTF,TGTGCCAGCAGCTTGGGTCGGGGAATCTATGGCTACACCTTC
-,TRBV10-3,15,TRBJ2-1,-,CAISSTGGAYNEQFF,TGTGCCATCAGTTCAACAGGAGGGGCATACAATGAGCAGTTCTTC
-,TRBV28,11,TRBJ1-2,-,CASSLRYGYTF,TGTGCCAGCAGTTTGCGTTATGGCTACACCTTC
-,TRBV24-1,16,TRBJ2-5,-,CATSDPRTDSRETQYF,TGTGCCACCAGTGACCCACGGACAGACTCACGGGAGACCCAGTACTTC
TRBD1,TRBV20-1,14,TRBJ2-1,few,CSARDYRGWNEQFF,TGCAGTGCTAGAGATTACAGGGGGTGGAATGAGCAGTTCTTC
-,TRBV7-3,14,TRBJ1-1,few,CASSPGSMNTEAFF,TGTGCCAGCAGCCCAGGATCAATGAACACTGAAGCTTTCTTT
TRBD1,TRBV5-1,17,TRBJ2-5,few,CASSLTPPDRVQETQYF,TGCGCCAGCAGCTTGACCCCCCCGGACAGGGTCCAAGAGACCCAGTACTTC
TRBD2,TRBV20-1,14,TRBJ2-7,-,CSARAPFLAGEQYF,TGCAGTGCTAGAGCTCCGTTCCTAGCGGGTGAGCAGTACTTC
-,TRBV29-1,13,TRBJ2-1,few,CSVDDSSYNEQFF,TGCAGCGTTGATGACAGCTCCTACAATGAGCAGTTCTTC
-,TRBV11-2,14,TRBJ2-7,-,CASSLIRHPYEQYF,TGTGCCAGCAGCTTAATTCGGCACCCCTACGAGCAGTACTTC
-,TRBV30,16,TRBJ2-7,-,CAWRNPGGFGPYEQYF,TGTGCCTGGAGGAACCCTGGGGGATTTGGTCCCTACGAGCAGTACTTC
TRBD2,TRBV11-2,14,TRBJ2-3,few,CASSPPGGGDTQYF,TGTGCCAGCAGCCCACCCGGGGGGGGAGATACGCAGTATTTT
TRBD2,TRBV6-5,16,TRBJ2-7,few,CASNTERGQSSYEQYF,TGTGCCAGCAATACGGAGCGGGGCCAAAGCTCCTACGAGCAGTACTTC
-,TRBV13,15,TRBJ2-3,few,CASSPIDRSTDTQYF,TGTGCCAGCAGCCCAATCGACAGGAGCACAGATACGCAGTATTTT
-,TRBV6-4,13,TRBJ2-2,-,CASSDDNTGELFF,TGTGCCAGCAGTGACGATAACACCGGGGAGCTGTTTTTT